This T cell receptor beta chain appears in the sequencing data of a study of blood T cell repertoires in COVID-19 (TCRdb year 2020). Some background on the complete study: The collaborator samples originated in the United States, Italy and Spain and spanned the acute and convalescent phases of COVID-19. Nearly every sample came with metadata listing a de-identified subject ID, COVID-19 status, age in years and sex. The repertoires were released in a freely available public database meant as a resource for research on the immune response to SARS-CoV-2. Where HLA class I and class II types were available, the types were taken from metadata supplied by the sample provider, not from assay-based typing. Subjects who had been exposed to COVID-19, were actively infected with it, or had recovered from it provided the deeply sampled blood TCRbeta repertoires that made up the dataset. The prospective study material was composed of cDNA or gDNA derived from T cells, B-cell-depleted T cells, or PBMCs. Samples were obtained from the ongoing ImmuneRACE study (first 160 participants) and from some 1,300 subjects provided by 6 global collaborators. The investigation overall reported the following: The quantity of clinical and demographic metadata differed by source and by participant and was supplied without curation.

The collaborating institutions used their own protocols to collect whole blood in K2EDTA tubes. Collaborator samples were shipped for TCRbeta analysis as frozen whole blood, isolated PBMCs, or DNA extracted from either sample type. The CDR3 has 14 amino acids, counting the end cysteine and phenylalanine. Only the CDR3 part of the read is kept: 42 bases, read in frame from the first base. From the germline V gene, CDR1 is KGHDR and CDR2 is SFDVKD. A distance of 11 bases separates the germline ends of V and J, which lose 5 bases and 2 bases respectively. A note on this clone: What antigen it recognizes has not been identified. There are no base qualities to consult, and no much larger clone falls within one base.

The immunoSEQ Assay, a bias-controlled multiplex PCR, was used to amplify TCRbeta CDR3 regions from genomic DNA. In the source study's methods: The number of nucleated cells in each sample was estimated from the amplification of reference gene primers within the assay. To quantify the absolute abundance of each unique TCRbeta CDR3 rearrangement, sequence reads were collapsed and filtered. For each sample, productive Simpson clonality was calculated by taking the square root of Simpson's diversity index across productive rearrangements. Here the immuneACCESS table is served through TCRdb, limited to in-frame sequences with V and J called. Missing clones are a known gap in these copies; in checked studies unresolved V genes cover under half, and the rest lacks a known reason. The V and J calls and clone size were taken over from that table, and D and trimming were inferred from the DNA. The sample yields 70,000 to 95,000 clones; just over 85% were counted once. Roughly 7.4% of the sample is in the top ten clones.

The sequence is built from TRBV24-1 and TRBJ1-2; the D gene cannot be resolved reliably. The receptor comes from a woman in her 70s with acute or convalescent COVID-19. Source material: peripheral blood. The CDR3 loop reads CATSAGRSNYGYTF. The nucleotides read TGTGCCACCAGTGCGGGTAGATCGAACTATGGCTACACCTTC.